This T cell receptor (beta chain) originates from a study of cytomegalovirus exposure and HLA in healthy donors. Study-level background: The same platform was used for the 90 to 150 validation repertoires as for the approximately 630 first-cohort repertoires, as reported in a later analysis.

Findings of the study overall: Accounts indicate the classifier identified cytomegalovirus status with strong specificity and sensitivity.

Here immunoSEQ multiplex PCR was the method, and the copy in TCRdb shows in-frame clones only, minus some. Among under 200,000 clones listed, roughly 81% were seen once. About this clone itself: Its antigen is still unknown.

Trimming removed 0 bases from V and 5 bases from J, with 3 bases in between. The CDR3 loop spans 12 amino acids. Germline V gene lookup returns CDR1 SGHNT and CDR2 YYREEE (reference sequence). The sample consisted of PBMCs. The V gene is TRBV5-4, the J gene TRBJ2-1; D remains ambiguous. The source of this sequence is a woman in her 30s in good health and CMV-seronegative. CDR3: CASSLVNNEQFF. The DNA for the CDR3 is TGTGCCAGCAGCTTGGTCAACAATGAGCAGTTCTTC.